This T cell receptor (beta chain) was captured in a study of T cells after yellow fever vaccination. Broader study findings: Although the secondary response was weaker, it peaked faster, at day 5 versus 15.

Points on this clonotype: Its target is unknown.

TCRdb reanalysed the 5' RACE reads using MiXCR and keeps one entry per CDR3 protein. The table includes hundreds of thousands of distinct CDR3 sequences, roughly an eighth detected once. This CDR3 has 14 residues. CDR1 is SGHKS, CDR2 YYEKEE, per germline (reference sequence). The V gene lost 7 bases and the J gene lost 0 bases, with 10 bases spanning the gap. Here the sequenced sample was PBMCs, taken on the day of the yellow fever booster vaccination. The V call is TRBV5-5, the J call TRBJ1-4; no firm D call. The clonotype comes from a man between 25 and 39 years old who received the YFV17D yellow fever vaccine. CDR3 protein: CASRDTATNEKLFF. CDR3 nucleotide sequence: TGTGCCAGCCGGGATACAGCAACTAATGAAAAACTGTTTTTT. The full variable domain, with the rest looked up from reference TRBV5-5 and TRBJ1-4, is DAGVTQSPTHLIKTRGQQVTLRCSPISGHKSVSWYQQVLGQGPQFIFQYYEKEERGRGNFPDRFSARQFPNYSSELNVNALLLGDSALYLCASRDTATNEKLFFGSGTQLSVL.